One sample yielded the 4 T cell receptor beta chains listed below, sequenced in a study of early T cells in non-severe SARS-CoV-2 infection. TCRdb redid the calling of the 5' RACE reads with MiXCR, one entry per CDR3 protein. The sample has approximately 48,000 distinct CDR3 sequences, roughly 10% seen once. Sequencing input: whole blood. The receptors originated from an adult who was a healthcare worker with PCR-confirmed SARS-CoV-2 infection or an uninfected control (not recorded which).

This clonotype has a count of ten or more. The chain carries TRBV18 and TRBJ1-2, with D possibly being TRBD1 (5 bases). From germline, CDR1 is KGHSH and CDR2 LQKENI. The CDR3 extends over 14 amino acids. V was trimmed by 4 bases and J by 4 bases, leaving 13 bases between them. CDR3 loop: CASSQGEFAYGYTF. The DNA for the CDR3 is TGTGCCAGCTCACAAGGGGAGTTTGCCTATGGCTACACCTTC.

This clonotype is labeled hyperexpanded. The chain links TRBV28 to TRBJ2-7, with 7 bases that match TRBD1. V trimming: 7 bases; J trimming: 2 bases; junction bases outside the gene matches: 11. The CDR3 has 15 residues. Looked up from germline, CDR1 is MDHEN and CDR2 is SYDVKM. This chain's CDR3 is CASTVRTGGPYEQYF. The CDR3, as DNA: TGTGCCAGCACCGTAAGGACAGGCGGCCCCTACGAGCAGTACTTC.

The chain couples TRBV24-1 to TRBJ1-6, with D hard to call. Trimming removed 1 base at V and 7 bases at J, with 4 bases between. Looked up from germline, CDR1 is KGHDR and CDR2 is SFDVKD. This CDR3 is 13 amino acids long. This CDR3 is CATSDLGNSPLHF. The CDR3 DNA sequence: TGTGCCACCAGTGATTTAGGGAATTCACCCCTCCACTTT.

This clonotype showed up many times. The genes are TRBV6-1 and TRBJ2-7, with D hard to call. The CDR3 contains 10 residues. With 10 bases removed from V and 4 bases from J, the gap between germline ends came to 8 bases. Germline-derived CDR1 and CDR2 are MNHNS and SASEGT. The chain's CDR3 is CATLGYEQYF. CDR3 DNA: TGTGCCACCCTGGGGTACGAGCAGTACTTC.